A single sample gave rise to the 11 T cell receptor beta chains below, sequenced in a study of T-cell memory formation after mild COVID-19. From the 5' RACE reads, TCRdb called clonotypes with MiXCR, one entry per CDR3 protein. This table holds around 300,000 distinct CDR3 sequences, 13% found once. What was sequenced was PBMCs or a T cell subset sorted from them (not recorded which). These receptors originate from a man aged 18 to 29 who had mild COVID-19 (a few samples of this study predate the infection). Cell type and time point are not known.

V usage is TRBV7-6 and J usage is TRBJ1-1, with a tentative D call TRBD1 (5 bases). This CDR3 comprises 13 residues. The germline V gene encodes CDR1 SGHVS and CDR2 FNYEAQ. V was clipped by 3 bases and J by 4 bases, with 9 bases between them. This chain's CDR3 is CASSFDGATEAFF. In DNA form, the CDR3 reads TGTGCCAGCAGCTTCGATGGGGCCACTGAAGCTTTCTTT. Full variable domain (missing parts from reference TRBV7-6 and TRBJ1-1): GAGVSQSPRYKVTKRGQDVALRCDPISGHVSLYWYRQALGQGPEFLTYFNYEAQQDKSGLPNDRFSAERPEGSISTLTIQRTEQRDSAMYRCASSFDGATEAFFGQGTRLTVV.

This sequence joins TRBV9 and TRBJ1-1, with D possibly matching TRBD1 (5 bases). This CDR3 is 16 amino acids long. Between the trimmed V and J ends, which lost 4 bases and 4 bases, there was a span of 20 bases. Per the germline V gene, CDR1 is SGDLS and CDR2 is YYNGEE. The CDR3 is CASSPRSTEWSTEAFF. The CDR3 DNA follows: TGTGCCAGCAGCCCCCGATCGACAGAATGGAGCACTGAAGCTTTCTTT.

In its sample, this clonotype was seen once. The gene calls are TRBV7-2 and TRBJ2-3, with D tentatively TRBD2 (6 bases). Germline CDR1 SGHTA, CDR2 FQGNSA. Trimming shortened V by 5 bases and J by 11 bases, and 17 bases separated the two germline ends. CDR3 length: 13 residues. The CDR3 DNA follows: TGTGCCAGCAGCCCTCGTGGGGAGCGGGTGCAGTATTTT. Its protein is CASSPRGERVQYF.

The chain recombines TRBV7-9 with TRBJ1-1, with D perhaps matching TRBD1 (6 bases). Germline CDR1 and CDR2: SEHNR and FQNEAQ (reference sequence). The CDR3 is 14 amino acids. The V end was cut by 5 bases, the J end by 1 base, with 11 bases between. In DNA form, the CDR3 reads TGTGCCAGCAGCCCCTGGACAGCGAACACTGAAGCTTTCTTT. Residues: CASSPWTANTEAFF.

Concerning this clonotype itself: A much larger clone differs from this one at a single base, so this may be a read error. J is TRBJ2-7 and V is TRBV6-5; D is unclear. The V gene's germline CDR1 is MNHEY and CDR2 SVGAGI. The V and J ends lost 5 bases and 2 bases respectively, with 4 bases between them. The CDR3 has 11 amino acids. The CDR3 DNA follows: TGTGCCAGCAGTGACACCTACGAGCAGTACTTC. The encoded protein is CASSDTYEQYF.

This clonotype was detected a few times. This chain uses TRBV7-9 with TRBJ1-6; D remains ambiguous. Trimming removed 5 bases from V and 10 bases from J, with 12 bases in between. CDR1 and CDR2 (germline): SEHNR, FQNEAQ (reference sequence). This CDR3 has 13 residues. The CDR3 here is CASSLRQESPLHF. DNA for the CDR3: TGTGCCAGCAGCCTGCGACAAGAATCACCCCTCCACTTT.

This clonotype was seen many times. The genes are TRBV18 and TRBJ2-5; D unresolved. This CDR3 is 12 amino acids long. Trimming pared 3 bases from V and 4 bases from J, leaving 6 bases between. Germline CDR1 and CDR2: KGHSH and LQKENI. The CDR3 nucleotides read TGTGCCAGCTCACCGGCAGGAGAGACCCAGTACTTC. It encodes CASSPAGETQYF.

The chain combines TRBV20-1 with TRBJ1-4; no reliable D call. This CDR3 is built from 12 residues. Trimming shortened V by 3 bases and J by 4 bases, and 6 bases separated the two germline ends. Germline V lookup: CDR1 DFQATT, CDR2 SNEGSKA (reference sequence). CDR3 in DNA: TGCAGTGCTAGGGATTATAATGAAAAACTGTTTTTT. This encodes CSARDYNEKLFF.

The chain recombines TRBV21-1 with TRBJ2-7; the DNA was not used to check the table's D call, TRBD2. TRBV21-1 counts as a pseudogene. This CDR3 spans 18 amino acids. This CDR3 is CASSFRRGRGIRSYEQYF. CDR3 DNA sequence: TGTGCCAGCAGCTTTAGGCGGGGTCGGGGTATACGGTCCTACGAGCAGTACTTC.

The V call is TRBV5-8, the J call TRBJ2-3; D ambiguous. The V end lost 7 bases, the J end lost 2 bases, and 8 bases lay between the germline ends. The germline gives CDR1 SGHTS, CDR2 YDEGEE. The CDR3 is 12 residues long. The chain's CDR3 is CASAEDTDTQYF. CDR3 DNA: TGTGCCAGCGCCGAGGACACAGATACGCAGTATTTT. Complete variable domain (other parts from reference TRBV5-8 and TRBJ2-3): EAGVTQSPTHLIKTRGQQATLRCSPISGHTSVYWYQQALGLGLQFLLWYDEGEERNRGNFPPRFSGRQFPNYSSELNVNALELEDSALYLCASAEDTDTQYFGPGTRLTVL.

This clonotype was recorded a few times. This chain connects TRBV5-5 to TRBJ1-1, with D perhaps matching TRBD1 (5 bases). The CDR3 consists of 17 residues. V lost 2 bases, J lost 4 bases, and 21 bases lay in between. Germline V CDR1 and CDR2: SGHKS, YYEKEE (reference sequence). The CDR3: CASSFYYREGRRTEAFF. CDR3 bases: TGTGCCAGCAGCTTCTATTATCGGGAGGGGCGGCGCACTGAAGCTTTCTTT.